The present T cell receptor (beta chain) was sequenced within a study of T-cell reconstitution after alpha-beta-depleted transplantation in children. Trimming took off 7 bases at V and 19 bases at J, with 23 bases between the two ends. The CDR3 runs 13 residues. Germline CDR1 is SGHAT and CDR2 is FQNNGV. Library preparation (for TCRbeta) was performed with unique molecular identifiers. Each CDR3 protein gets one entry after TCRdb re-called the PCR reads with MiXCR. The sample holds some 400,000 distinct CDR3 sequences, roughly 21% seen once. This clonotype was counted only a few times. V usage is TRBV11-2 and J usage is TRBJ1-6; no reliable D call. Sequencing used PBMCs from the stem cell graft donor, obtained from the stem cell graft. The source of this sequence is a human donor who donated a stem cell graft to a child with acute myeloid leukemia. The CDR3: CASNSREGGHPHF. CDR3 nucleotides: TGTGCCAGCAACTCAAGAGAGGGCGGCCACCCACACTTT.